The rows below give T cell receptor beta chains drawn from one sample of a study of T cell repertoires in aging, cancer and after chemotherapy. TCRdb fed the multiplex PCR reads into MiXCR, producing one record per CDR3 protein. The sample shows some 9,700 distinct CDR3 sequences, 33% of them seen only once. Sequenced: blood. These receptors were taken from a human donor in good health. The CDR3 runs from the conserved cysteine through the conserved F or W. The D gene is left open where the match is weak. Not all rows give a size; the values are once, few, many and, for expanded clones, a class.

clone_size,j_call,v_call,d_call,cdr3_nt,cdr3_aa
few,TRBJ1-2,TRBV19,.,TGTGCCAGTAGTATGCCCCCAACCTATGGCTACACCTTC,CASSMPPTYGYTF
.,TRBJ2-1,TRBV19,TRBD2,TGTGCCAGTATGAGCGGGGGGCCTTCGGGTGAGCAGTTCTTC,CASMSGGPSGEQFF
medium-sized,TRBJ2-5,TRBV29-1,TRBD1,TGCAGCGTCGGGACAGCAAAAGAGACCCAGTACTTC,CSVGTAKETQYF
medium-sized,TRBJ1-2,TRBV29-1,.,TGCAGCGTTGGACGGGATTATGGCTACACCTTC,CSVGRDYGYTF
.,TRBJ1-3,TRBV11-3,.,TGTGCCAGCAGCCCTCCCGGGACACTGCGAAACACCATATATTTT,CASSPPGTLRNTIYF
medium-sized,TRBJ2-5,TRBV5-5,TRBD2,TGTGCCAGCAGTATGGGGGGGGGGGAGACCCAGTACTTC,CASSMGGGETQYF
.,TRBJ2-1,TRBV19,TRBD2,TGTGCCAGTAGTATCGGAGCGGGAAAGTTGTATGAGCAGTTCTTC,CASSIGAGKLYEQFF
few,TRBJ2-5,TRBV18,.,TGTGCCAGCTCACCACTGGACGGAGAGACCCAGTACTTC,CASSPLDGETQYF
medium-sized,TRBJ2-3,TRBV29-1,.,TGCAGCGGGCGACCTAGTGGCACAGATACGCAGTATTTT,CSGRPSGTDTQYF
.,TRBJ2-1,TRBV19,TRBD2,TGTGCCAGTAGTTACGGGAGGAGCTCCTACAATGAGCAGTTCTTC,CASSYGRSSYNEQFF
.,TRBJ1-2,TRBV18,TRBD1,TGTGCCAGCTCACCTAGGGGACAGGGATATACTAACTATGGCTACACCTTC,CASSPRGQGYTNYGYTF
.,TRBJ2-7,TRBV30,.,TGTGCCTGGAGCACAGGGTACGAGCAGTACTTC,CAWSTGYEQYF
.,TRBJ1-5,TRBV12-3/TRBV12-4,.,TGTGCCAGCAGTCCCCGTAGGCGGGGCCCCATTTGGGATCAGCCCCAGCATTTT,CASSPRRRGPIWDQPQHF
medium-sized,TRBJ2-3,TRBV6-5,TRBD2,TGTGCCAGCAGTGAACTTCCCGGGACTACCACAGATACGCAGTATTTT,CASSELPGTTTDTQYF
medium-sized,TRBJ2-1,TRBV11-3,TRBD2,TGTGCCAGCAGCTTAGTACGGCTAGCGGGGAGCTACAATGAGCAGTTCTTC,CASSLVRLAGSYNEQFF
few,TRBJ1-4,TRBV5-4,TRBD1,TGTGCCAGCAGCCAGACGACAGGGGGTAATGAAAAACTGTTTTTT,CASSQTTGGNEKLFF
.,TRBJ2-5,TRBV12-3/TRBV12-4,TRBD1,TGTGCCAGCAGTTTCCGGGACAGGGATGAGACCCAGTACTTC,CASSFRDRDETQYF
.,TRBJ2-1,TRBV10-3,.,TGCGCCAGCAGTGATTCTCGTCAGTACAATGAGCAGTTCTTC,CASSDSRQYNEQFF
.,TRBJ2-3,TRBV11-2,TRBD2,TGTGCCAGCAGCTTACTAGCGGGGGCAAGCACAGATACGCAGTATTTT,CASSLLAGASTDTQYF
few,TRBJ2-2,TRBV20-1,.,TGCAGTGCTAGAGTAGCAGGATCGGAGGCCGGGGAGCTGTTTTTT,CSARVAGSEAGELFF
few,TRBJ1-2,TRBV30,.,TGTGCCTGGAGTTCTATACGGGCTGGCTACACCTTC,CAWSSIRAGYTF
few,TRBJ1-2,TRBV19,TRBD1,TGTGCCAGTACTCCGGCGGGGACAGGGGAATCTGGGGGCTACACCTTC,CASTPAGTGESGGYTF
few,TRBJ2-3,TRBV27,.,TGTGCCAGCAGTTTACGGGGGCTAGAGGATACGCAGTATTTT,CASSLRGLEDTQYF
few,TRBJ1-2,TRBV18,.,TGTGCCAGCTCCCCCCCGGGCGGGGATGGCTACACCTTC,CASSPPGGDGYTF
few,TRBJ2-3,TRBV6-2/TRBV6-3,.,TGTGCCAGCAGGGACGGAGCCGCAGATACGCAGTATTTT,CASRDGAADTQYF
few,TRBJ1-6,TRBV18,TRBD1,TGTGCCAGCTCACCACGGTCCGCGACAGGGAATTCACCCCTCCACTTT,CASSPRSATGNSPLHF
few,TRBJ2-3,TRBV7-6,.,TGTGCCAGCAGCCCCACTAGGGGGGATACGCAGTATTTT,CASSPTRGDTQYF
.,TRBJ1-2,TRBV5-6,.,TGTGCCAGCAGCTTCGGGACATCGAGAGGCTACACCTTC,CASSFGTSRGYTF
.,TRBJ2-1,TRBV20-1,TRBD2,TGCAGTGCTACTGGACTAGCCCGCCCAAGCGCCTACAATGAGCAGTTCTTC,CSATGLARPSAYNEQFF
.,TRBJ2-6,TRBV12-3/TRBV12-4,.,TGTGCCAGCAGTTTAGGAGGCGCTGGGGCCAACGTCCTGACTTTC,CASSLGGAGANVLTF
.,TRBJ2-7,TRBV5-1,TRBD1,TGCGCCAGCAGCCCGGACCCGGGACAGGGTGGATACGAGCAGTACTTC,CASSPDPGQGGYEQYF